This TCR beta chain comes out of a study of early T cells in non-severe SARS-CoV-2 infection. The wider study: Chains from this unsorted whole-blood bulk RNA could not be paired.

In the case of this clonotype: Its target is not known. Its ends do not fully match the called genes, so a read error is possible.

The CDR3 spans 15 residues. Germline V gene sequence: CDR1 SSHAT, CDR2 FNYEAQ (reference sequence). Unique molecular identifiers were added to individual cDNA molecules. TCRdb fed the 5' RACE reads into MiXCR, producing one record per CDR3 protein. This sample has about 90,000 distinct CDR3 sequences; approximately 12% occur once, and the top ten carry approximately 4%. Study findings and constraints: Matches to VDJdb favored anti-spike CD8 responses and missed private and CD4 specificities.

The chain joins TRBV7-7 to TRBJ2-5; D is possibly TRBD1 or TRBD2 (5 bases each). The input for sequencing was whole blood, taken at baseline. This TCR came from an adult who was a healthcare worker with PCR-confirmed SARS-CoV-2 infection or an uninfected control (not recorded which). The CDR3 sequence: CASSSGVGTKETQYF. CDR3 coding DNA: TGTGCTAGCAGCTCTGGGGTCGGGACGAAAGAGACCCAGTACTTC. The full variable domain, its missing parts supplied by reference TRBV7-7 and TRBJ2-5, is GAGVSQSPRYKVTKRGQDVTLRCDPISSHATLYWYQQALGQGPEFLTYFNYEAQPDKSGLPSDRFSAERPEGSISTLTIQRTEQRDSAMYRCASSSGVGTKETQYFGPGTRLLVL.